Reported below is one T cell receptor beta chain. Its antigen is not identified. Fresh 10 ml peripheral blood yielded PBMCs. The entry originates in a study of T cells in Graves' hyperthyroidism and ophthalmopathy. Whole-study context: At the time of initial diagnosis and before any treatment, peripheral blood was collected. Study observations and caveats: The blood repertoire included most of the expanded thyroid clonotypes above 0.001.

TCR beta CDR3 sequences were amplified from RNA transcripts. HTBI primers drove first-round RT-PCR of the TCR CDR3. In TCRdb, the multiplex PCR reads were re-called with MiXCR into one record per CDR3 protein. The table has over 450,000 distinct CDR3 sequences, under 20% seen once. V was pared by 8 bases and J by 3 bases, with 20 bases between. This CDR3 has 15 residues. CDR1 is MNHEY, CDR2 SVGAGI, per germline. The source of this sequence is a woman under 30 with Graves' ophthalmopathy. This chain connects TRBV6-5 to TRBJ2-7; weak D call: TRBD2 (7 bases). Sequenced: blood. The DNA for the CDR3 is TGTGCCAGCCTTCCCAGGGGAGGGGAACACTACGAGCAGTACTTC. It encodes CASLPRGGEHYEQYF.